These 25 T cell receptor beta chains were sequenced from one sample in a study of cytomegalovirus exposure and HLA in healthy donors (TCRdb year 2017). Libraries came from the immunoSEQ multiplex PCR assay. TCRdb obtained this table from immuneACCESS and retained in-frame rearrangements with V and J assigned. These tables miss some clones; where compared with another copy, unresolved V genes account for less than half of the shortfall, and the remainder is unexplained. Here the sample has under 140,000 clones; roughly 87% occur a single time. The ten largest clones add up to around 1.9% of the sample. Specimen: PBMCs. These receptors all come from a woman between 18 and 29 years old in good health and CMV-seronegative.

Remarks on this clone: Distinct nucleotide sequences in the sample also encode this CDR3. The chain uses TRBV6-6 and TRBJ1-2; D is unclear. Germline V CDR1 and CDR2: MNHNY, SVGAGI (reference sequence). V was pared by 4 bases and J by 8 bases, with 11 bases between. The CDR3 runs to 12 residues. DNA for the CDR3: TGTGCCAGCAGTTCGGGCGGCGGGGGCTACACCTTC. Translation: CASSSGGGGYTF.

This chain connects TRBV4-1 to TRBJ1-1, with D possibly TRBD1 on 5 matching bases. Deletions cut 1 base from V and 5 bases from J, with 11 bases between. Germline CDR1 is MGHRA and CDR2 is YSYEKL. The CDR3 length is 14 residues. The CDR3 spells CASSQGPGGTEAFF. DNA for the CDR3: TGCGCCAGCAGCCAAGGACCGGGGGGAACTGAAGCTTTCTTT.

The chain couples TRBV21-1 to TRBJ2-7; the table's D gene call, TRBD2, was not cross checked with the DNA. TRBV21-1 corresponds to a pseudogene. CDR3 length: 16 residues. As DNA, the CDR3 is TGTGCCAGCAGCTTTCAAGAACGGGGGGCGCCTTACGAGCAGTACTTC. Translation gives CASSFQERGAPYEQYF.

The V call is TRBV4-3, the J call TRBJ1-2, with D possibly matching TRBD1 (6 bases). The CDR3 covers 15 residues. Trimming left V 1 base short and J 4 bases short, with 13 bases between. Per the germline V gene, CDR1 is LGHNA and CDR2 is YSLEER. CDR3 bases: TGCGCCAGCAGCCAAGGTGGACAGCGTACCTATGGCTACACCTTC. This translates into CASSQGGQRTYGYTF.

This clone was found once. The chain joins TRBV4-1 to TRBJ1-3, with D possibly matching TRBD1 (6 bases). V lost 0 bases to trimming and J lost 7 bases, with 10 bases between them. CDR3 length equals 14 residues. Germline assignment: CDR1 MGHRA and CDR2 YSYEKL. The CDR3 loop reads CASSQEWGRNTIYF. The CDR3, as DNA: TGCGCCAGCAGCCAAGAGTGGGGGCGGAACACCATATATTTT.

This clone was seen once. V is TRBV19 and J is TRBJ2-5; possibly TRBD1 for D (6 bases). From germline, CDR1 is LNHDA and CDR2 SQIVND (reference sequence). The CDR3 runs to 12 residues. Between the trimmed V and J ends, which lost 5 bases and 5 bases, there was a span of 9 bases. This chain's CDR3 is CASSSQGETQYF. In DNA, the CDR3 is TGTGCCAGTAGTTCCCAGGGGGAGACCCAGTACTTC. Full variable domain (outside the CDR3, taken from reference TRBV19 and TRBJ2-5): DGGITQSPKYLFRKEGQNVTLSCEQNLNHDAMYWYRQDPGQGLRLIYYSQIVNDFQKGDIAEGYSVSREKKESFPLTVTSAQKNPTAFYLCASSSQGETQYFGPGTRLLVL.

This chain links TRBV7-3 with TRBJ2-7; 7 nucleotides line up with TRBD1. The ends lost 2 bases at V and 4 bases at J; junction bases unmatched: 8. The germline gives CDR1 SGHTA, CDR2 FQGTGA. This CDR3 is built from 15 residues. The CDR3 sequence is CASSLQPGQNYEQYF. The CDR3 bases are TGTGCCAGCAGCTTACAACCGGGACAGAATTACGAGCAGTACTTC.

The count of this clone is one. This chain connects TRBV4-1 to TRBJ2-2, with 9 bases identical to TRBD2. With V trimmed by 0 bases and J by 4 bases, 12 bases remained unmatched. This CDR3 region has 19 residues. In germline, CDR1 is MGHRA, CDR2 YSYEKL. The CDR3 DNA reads TGCGCCAGCAGCCAAGATAGGTCTAGCGGGATTTTTCTCACCGGGGAGCTGTTTTTT. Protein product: CASSQDRSSGIFLTGELFF.

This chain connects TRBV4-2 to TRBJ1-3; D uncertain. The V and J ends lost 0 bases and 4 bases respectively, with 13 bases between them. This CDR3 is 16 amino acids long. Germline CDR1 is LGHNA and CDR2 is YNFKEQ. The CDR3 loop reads CASSQEVSGSGNTIYF. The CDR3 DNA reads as TGTGCCAGCAGCCAAGAGGTATCGGGGTCGGGAAACACCATATATTTT.

CDR3 sequence (DNA): TGTGCCAGCAGCGTAGTAGGGACAGGGTATCCGGGACTAGCGGGAGGGTCCCCCTACAATGAGCAGTTCTTC. Its translation: CASSVVGTGYPGLAGGSPYNEQFF. The rearrangement uses TRBV9 and TRBJ2-1, with 16 bases aligning to TRBD2. The germline CDR1 and CDR2 sequences are SGDLS and YYNGEE. CDR3 size: 24 residues. J was trimmed by 2 bases and V by 0 bases; bases with no gene match: 20.

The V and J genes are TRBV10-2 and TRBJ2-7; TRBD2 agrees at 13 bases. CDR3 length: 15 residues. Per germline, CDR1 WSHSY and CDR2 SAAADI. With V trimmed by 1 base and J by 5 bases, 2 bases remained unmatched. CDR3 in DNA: TGCGCCAGCAGTGAGTTCGGACTAGCGGGAGACGAGCAGTACTTC. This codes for CASSEFGLAGDEQYF.

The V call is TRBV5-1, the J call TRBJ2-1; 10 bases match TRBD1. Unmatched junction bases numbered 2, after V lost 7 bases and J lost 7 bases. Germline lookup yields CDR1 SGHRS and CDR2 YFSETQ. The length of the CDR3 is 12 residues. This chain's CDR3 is CASGQGENEQFF. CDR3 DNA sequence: TGCGCCAGCGGACAGGGGGAGAATGAGCAGTTCTTC.

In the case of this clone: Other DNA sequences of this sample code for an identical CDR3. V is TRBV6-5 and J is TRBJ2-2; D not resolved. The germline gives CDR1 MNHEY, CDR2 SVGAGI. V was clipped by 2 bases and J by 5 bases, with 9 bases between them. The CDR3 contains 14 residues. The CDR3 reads CASSYARNTGELFF. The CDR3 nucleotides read TGTGCCAGCAGTTACGCGCGCAATACCGGGGAGCTGTTTTTT.

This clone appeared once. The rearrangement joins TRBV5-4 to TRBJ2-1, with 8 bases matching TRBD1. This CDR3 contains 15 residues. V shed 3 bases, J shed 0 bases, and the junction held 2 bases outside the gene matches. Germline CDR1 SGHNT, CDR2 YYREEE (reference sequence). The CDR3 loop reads CASSWDRNSYNEQFF. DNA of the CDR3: TGTGCCAGCAGCTGGGACAGGAACTCCTACAATGAGCAGTTCTTC.

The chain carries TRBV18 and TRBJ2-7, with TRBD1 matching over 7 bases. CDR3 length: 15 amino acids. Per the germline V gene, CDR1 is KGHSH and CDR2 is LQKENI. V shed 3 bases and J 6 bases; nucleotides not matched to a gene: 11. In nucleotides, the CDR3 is TGTGCCAGCTCACCGAGGACAGGATCCTCTCTCGAGCAGTACTTC. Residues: CASSPRTGSSLEQYF.

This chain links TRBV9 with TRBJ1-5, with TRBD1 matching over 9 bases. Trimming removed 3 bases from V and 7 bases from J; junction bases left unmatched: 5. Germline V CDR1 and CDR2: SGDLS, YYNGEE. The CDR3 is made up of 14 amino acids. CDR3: CASSDGTGQQPQHF. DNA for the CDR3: TGTGCCAGCAGCGATGGGACAGGGCAGCAGCCCCAGCATTTT.

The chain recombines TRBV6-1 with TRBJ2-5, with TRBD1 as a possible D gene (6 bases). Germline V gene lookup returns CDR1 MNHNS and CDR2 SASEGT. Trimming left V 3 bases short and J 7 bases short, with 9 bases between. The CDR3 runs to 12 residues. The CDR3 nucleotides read TGTGCCAGCAGTGACAGGGGAAGGACCCAGTACTTC. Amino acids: CASSDRGRTQYF.

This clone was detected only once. CDR3 in DNA: TGTGCCAGCAGCTGGTCTGTCAGTGAAAAACTGTTTTTT. This encodes CASSWSVSEKLFF. The J gene is TRBJ1-4, the V gene TRBV28, with D unresolved. The ends were cut back, 6 bases at V and 7 bases at J, with 12 bases in the middle. This CDR3 has 13 residues. Germline CDR1 and CDR2: MDHEN and SYDVKM.

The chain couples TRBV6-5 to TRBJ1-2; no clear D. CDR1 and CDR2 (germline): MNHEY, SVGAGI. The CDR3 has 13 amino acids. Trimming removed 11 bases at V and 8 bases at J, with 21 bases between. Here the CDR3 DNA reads TGTGCCTCATATAATGGAGGAACTGGGGGCTACACCTTC. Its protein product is CASYNGGTGGYTF.

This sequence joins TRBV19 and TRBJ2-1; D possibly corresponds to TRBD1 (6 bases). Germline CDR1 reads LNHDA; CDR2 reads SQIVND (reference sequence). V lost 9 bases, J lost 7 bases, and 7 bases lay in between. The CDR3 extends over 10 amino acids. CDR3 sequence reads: CARRGNEQFF. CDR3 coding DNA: TGTGCCAGGAGGGGGAATGAGCAGTTCTTC.

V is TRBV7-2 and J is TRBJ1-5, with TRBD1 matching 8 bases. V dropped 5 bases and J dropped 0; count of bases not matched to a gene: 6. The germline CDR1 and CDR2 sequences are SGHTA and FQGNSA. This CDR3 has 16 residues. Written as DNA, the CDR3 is TGTGCCAGCAGCACACAGGGGGATTATAGCAATCAGCCCCAGCATTTT. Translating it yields CASSTQGDYSNQPQHF.

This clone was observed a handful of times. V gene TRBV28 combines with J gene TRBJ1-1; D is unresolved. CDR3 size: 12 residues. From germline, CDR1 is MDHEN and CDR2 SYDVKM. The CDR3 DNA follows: TGTGGAGCCGCGGTCGGGAACACTGAAGCTTTCTTT. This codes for CGAAVGNTEAFF.

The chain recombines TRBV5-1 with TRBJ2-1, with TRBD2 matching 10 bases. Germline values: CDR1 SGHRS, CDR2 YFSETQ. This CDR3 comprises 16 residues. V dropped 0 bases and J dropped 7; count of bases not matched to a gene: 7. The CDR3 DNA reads TGCGCCAGCAGCTTGGCAGGTGTAGCGGGAGGAAATGAGCAGTTCTTC. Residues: CASSLAGVAGGNEQFF.

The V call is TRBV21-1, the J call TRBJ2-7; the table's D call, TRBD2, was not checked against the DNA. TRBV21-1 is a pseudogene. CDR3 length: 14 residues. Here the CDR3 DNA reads TGTGCCAGCAGCAAAGTAGCCAACACCTACGAGCAGTACTTC. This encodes CASSKVANTYEQYF.

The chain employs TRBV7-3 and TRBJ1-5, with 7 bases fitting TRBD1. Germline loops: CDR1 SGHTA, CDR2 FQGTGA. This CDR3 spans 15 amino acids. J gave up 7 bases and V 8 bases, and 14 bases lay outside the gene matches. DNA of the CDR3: TGTGCCAGCTCTGAGGGGGCAGGGGGTAGCCAGCCCCAGCATTTT. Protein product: CASSEGAGGSQPQHF.